Presented here are 22 T cell receptor beta chains from one specimen sequenced in a study of blood T cell repertoires in COVID-19. Sequencing used immunoSEQ multiplex PCR; TCRdb keeps in-frame clones, though not all of them. The sample shows 100,000 or so clones, more than 75% of them seen only once. Input material: peripheral blood. All receptors derive from a man in his thirties or forties in a cohort sampled during active COVID-19.

CDR3 sequence (DNA): TGTGCCAGCAGGAGCCTCGGGGGGCGAGATGGGAACCAGCCCCAGCATTTT. It translates to CASRSLGGRDGNQPQHF. The gene calls are TRBV28 and TRBJ1-5, with a possible D match to TRBD1 (6 bases). The CDR3 sequence is 17 residues long. Germline values: CDR1 MDHEN, CDR2 SYDVKM. V gave up 6 bases and J gave up 7 bases, with 25 bases separating them.

This chain links TRBV5-4 with TRBJ2-7; 8 bases map to TRBD1. With 4 bases clipped from V and 5 bases from J, the junction kept 11 bases outside the gene matches. The CDR3 totals 15 residues. Germline V gives CDR1 SGHNT, CDR2 YYREEE (reference sequence). The CDR3 DNA follows: TGTGCCAGCAGCCCCACCGGGCAGGGGGCCCACGAGCAGTACTTC. Protein sequence: CASSPTGQGAHEQYF.

The V and J genes are TRBV3-1 (or the pseudogene TRBV3-2) and TRBJ2-7; D perhaps matches TRBD2 (6 bases). V lost 4 bases and J lost 2, with 15 bases in between. Germline loops: CDR1 LGHDT, CDR2 YNNKEL (reference sequence). CDR3 length: 15 residues. The CDR3: CASSPPGDLTYEQYF. CDR3 sequence (DNA): TGTGCCAGCAGCCCCCCGGGGGACTTAACCTACGAGCAGTACTTC.

V usage is TRBV5-6 and J usage is TRBJ2-5, with a tentative D call TRBD2 (5 bases). The ends were cut back, 0 bases at V and 1 base at J, with 16 bases in the middle. Germline V gene data show CDR1 as SGHDT and CDR2 as YYEEEE. The CDR3 is made up of 17 amino acids. The CDR3, as DNA: TGTGCCAGCAGCTTGGAGTGGGGAGCAGGTCGCCAAGAGACCCAGTACTTC. It specifies CASSLEWGAGRQETQYF.

The CDR3 sequence is CASSWSPWTSGEQETQYF. The CDR3 bases are TGCGCCAGCAGCTGGTCCCCCTGGACTAGCGGGGAACAAGAGACCCAGTACTTC. The V gene is TRBV5-1, the J gene TRBJ2-5, with 12 bases matching TRBD2. The germline V gene has CDR1 SGHRS and CDR2 YFSETQ. The V segment lost 3 bases and the J segment 2 bases; nucleotides outside the gene matches: 11. The CDR3 is 18 residues long.

The chain employs TRBV6-5 and TRBJ1-6; 9 positions match TRBD1. CDR3 length: 14 amino acids. The germline gives CDR1 MNHEY, CDR2 SVGAGI. Trimming cost V 6 bases and J 8 bases; bases outside gene matches: 5. CDR3 region: CASSPGQGDSPLHF. CDR3 DNA: TGTGCCAGCAGCCCGGGACAGGGTGATTCACCCCTCCACTTT.

Comment on this clone: Other DNA sequences from this sample encode an identical CDR3 as well. The chain uses TRBV6-5 and TRBJ1-3; D is unclear. The V gene lost 5 bases and the J gene lost 4 bases, with 6 bases spanning the gap. This CDR3 is 12 amino acids long. The V gene's germline CDR1 is MNHEY and CDR2 SVGAGI. CDR3 in DNA: TGTGCCAGCAGTCCAGGAGGAAACACCATATATTTT. It translates to CASSPGGNTIYF.

This clone was detected only once. The J gene is TRBJ1-5, the V gene TRBV19; 9 bases line up with TRBD1. V shed 5 bases and J 4 bases; nucleotides not matched to a gene: 6. This CDR3 is built from 15 residues. Germline assignment: CDR1 LNHDA and CDR2 SQIVND (reference sequence). CDR3 in amino acids: CASSPVGQGNQPQHF. CDR3 bases: TGTGCCAGTAGTCCCGTGGGACAGGGAAATCAGCCCCAGCATTTT.

This sequence joins TRBV11-2 and TRBJ1-2; the D is unclear. CDR3 length: 15 amino acids. Trimming removed 2 bases from V and 2 bases from J, with 12 bases in between. The germline gives CDR1 SGHAT, CDR2 FQNNGV. CDR3 residues: CASSLTRASNYGYTF. The CDR3 nucleotides are TGTGCCAGCAGCTTAACGAGGGCAAGCAACTATGGCTACACCTTC. Variable domain in full (rest from reference TRBV11-2 and TRBJ1-2): EAGVAQSPRYKIIEKRQSVAFWCNPISGHATLYWYQQILGQGPKLLIQFQNNGVVDDSQLPKDRFSAERLKGVDSTLKIQPAKLEDSAVYLCASSLTRASNYGYTFGSGTRLTVV.

The chain employs TRBV6-6 and TRBJ1-6; TRBD1 matches at 8 bases. J was trimmed by 6 bases and V by 6 bases; bases with no gene match: 10. The length of the CDR3 is 16 residues. CDR1 and CDR2 from the germline V gene are MNHNY and SVGAGI (reference sequence). The CDR3, as DNA: TGTGCCAGCAGCTACGGGAACAGGGGGACTAATTCACCCCTCCACTTT. The encoded protein is CASSYGNRGTNSPLHF.

The rearrangement links TRBV30 to TRBJ1-3; tentative D call: TRBD1 (5 bases). V lost 3 bases to trimming and J lost 4 bases, with 7 bases between them. Germline CDR1 reads GTSNPN; CDR2 reads SVGIG (reference sequence). This CDR3 spans 12 amino acids. The CDR3 sequence: CAWSDRGNTIYF. The CDR3 DNA is TGTGCCTGGAGCGACAGAGGAAACACCATATATTTT.

CDR3 loop: CAWSVRAGPNEQFF. The DNA of the CDR3 is TGTGCCTGGAGTGTACGGGCAGGGCCTAATGAGCAGTTCTTC. V gene TRBV30 combines with J gene TRBJ2-1; D may be TRBD1 (5 bases). The CDR3 is 14 amino acids. V was pared by 0 bases and J by 7 bases, with 13 bases between. Germline V gene sequence: CDR1 GTSNPN, CDR2 SVGIG (reference sequence). The full variable domain, in which reference TRBV30 and TRBJ2-1 provide the parts outside the CDR3, is SQTIHQWPATLVQPVGSPLSLECTVEGTSNPNLYWYRQAAGRGLQLLFYSVGIGQISSEVPQNLSASRPQDRQFILSSKKLLLSDSGFYLCAWSVRAGPNEQFFGPGTRLTVL.

The chain joins TRBV2 to TRBJ2-5; 8 positions agree with TRBD1. The V gene end was trimmed by 6 bases and the J gene end by 2 bases; junction bases not matched to a gene: 2. The CDR3 is 13 amino acids. The germline CDR1 and CDR2 sequences are SNHLY and FYNNEI. CDR3 loop: CASRQGVQETQYF. CDR3 nucleotides: TGTGCCAGCAGACAGGGGGTGCAAGAGACCCAGTACTTC.

The chain carries TRBV28 and TRBJ1-1, with D unresolved. Germline CDR1 reads MDHEN; CDR2 reads SYDVKM. This CDR3 contains 13 residues. Trimming took off 7 bases at V and 8 bases at J, with 17 bases between the two ends. DNA of the CDR3: TGTGCCAGCACCCTCGGCGGGCCGCGAGAAGCTTTCTTT. Residues: CASTLGGPREAFF.

The V gene is TRBV5-8, the J gene TRBJ2-2; tentative D call: TRBD1 (5 bases). Trimming left V 0 bases short and J 4 bases short, with 10 bases between. The germline V gene has CDR1 SGHTS and CDR2 YDEGEE. CDR3 length equals 15 residues. The CDR3 coding sequence is TGTGCCAGCAGCTTGGGCAGGGAACTCACCGGGGAGCTGTTTTTT. It translates to CASSLGRELTGELFF.

J is TRBJ1-2 and V is TRBV7-9; 8 positions agree with TRBD1. Germline CDR1 reads SEHNR; CDR2 reads FQNEAQ (reference sequence). V lost 3 bases and J lost 4; bases outside the gene matches: 4. The CDR3 covers 14 residues. CDR3 loop: CASSFFRGPYGYTF. The DNA of the CDR3 is TGTGCCAGCAGCTTCTTCAGGGGGCCCTATGGCTACACCTTC.

The chain uses TRBV5-4 and TRBJ2-5; 10 nucleotides align to TRBD1. The V and J ends lost 5 bases and 3 bases, in that order; junction bases with no gene match: 10. The CDR3 loop spans 16 amino acids. Germline values: CDR1 SGHNT, CDR2 YYREEE (reference sequence). CDR3 in amino acids: CASSSKTGGVEETQYF. CDR3 DNA sequence: TGTGCCAGCAGTTCCAAGACAGGGGGCGTTGAAGAGACCCAGTACTTC.

V gene TRBV9 combines with J gene TRBJ2-3; a possible D gene is TRBD1 (6 bases). This CDR3 region has 16 residues. Trimming stripped 0 bases from V and 1 base from J, with 12 bases between. The germline V gene encodes CDR1 SGDLS and CDR2 YYNGEE. CDR3 sequence (DNA): TGTGCCAGCAGCGTAGGTGTGGGGGCCGGCACAGATACGCAGTATTTT. Translated, it gives CASSVGVGAGTDTQYF. Full variable domain (remainder filled in from reference TRBV9 and TRBJ2-3): DSGVTQTPKHLITATGQRVTLRCSPRSGDLSVYWYQQSLDQGLQFLIQYYNGEERAKGNILERFSAQQFPDLHSELNLSSLELGDSALYFCASSVGVGAGTDTQYFGPGTRLTVL.

V gene TRBV28 combines with J gene TRBJ1-2; the match to TRBD1 covers 9 bases. The CDR3 runs 14 residues. V lost 8 bases, J lost 6 bases, and 10 bases stayed unmatched. In germline, CDR1 is MDHEN, CDR2 SYDVKM. CDR3 sequence reads: CASGSFTGGDGYTF. The CDR3 bases are TGTGCCAGCGGATCCTTTACAGGGGGCGATGGCTACACCTTC.

The chain uses TRBV3-1 (or the pseudogene TRBV3-2) and TRBJ1-2; 7 positions agree with TRBD1. Trimming cost V 0 bases and J 10 bases; bases outside gene matches: 8. The germline V gene has CDR1 LGHDT and CDR2 YNNKEL (reference sequence). There are 14 residues in the CDR3. In DNA, the CDR3 is TGTGCCAGCAGCCAAGAAGGCACCACAGGGGACTACACCTTC. Its translation: CASSQEGTTGDYTF.

This chain links TRBV6-2 or TRBV6-3 with TRBJ2-7; tentative D call: TRBD1 (6 bases). The CDR3 is 14 amino acids. Germline assignment: CDR1 MNHEY and CDR2 SVGEGT. V gave up 0 bases and J gave up 5 bases, with 11 bases separating them. The CDR3 DNA reads TGTGCCAGCAGTTACTCCAGGGGTAGGGACGAGCAGTACTTC. It translates to CASSYSRGRDEQYF.

The chain has TRBV19 and TRBJ1-5, with D possibly TRBD1 on 5 matching bases. In germline, CDR1 is LNHDA, CDR2 SQIVND (reference sequence). This CDR3 contains 14 residues. Trimming took 4 bases from V and 0 from J, leaving 7 bases between them. The CDR3 reads CASSRGGSNQPQHF. As DNA, the CDR3 is TGTGCCAGTAGTAGGGGGGGTAGCAATCAGCCCCAGCATTTT.